These 12 T cell receptor beta chains came from one sample sequenced in a study of cytomegalovirus exposure and HLA in healthy donors (dated by TCRdb to the late 2010s). Library preparation employed the immunoSEQ multiplex PCR assay. A mixture of 60 forward primers for TCR Vbeta segments and 13 reverse primers for TCR Jbeta segments was used in the multiplex PCR. Imported from immuneACCESS, the table was reduced by TCRdb to in-frame sequences with V and J called. These copies leave out some clones; in studies compared against another copy, an unresolved V gene accounts for under half, and the cause of the remainder is not known. Present in this sample are some 170,000 clones, 55% to 75% of which were seen just once. The ten largest clones add up to 2% to 2.5% of the sample. Sequenced: PBMCs. The receptor source for this set is a human donor in good health.

V gene TRBV11-2 combines with J gene TRBJ2-7; the D gene is possibly TRBD1 (6 bases). CDR3 length equals 13 residues. V gave up 3 bases and J gave up 3 bases, with 9 bases separating them. Germline loops: CDR1 SGHAT, CDR2 FQNNGV. CDR3 nucleotide sequence: TGTGCCAGCAGCTTCACAGGGTTCTACGAGCAGTACTTC. Translating gives CASSFTGFYEQYF.

This chain joins TRBV4-1 and TRBJ1-1, with D possibly TRBD1 on 5 matching bases. Per germline, CDR1 MGHRA and CDR2 YSYEKL. V lost 2 bases and J 5 bases, leaving 9 bases between the germline ends. This CDR3 has 13 amino acids. The CDR3: CASSQFGGTEAFF. For the CDR3, the DNA is TGCGCCAGCAGCCAATTTGGGGGGACTGAAGCTTTCTTT.

A few counts support this clone. As DNA, the CDR3 is TGCGCCAGCAGCCATGAGCCGGGACAGGGGTTCAATCAGCCCCAGCATTTT. This codes for CASSHEPGQGFNQPQHF. This chain connects TRBV4-1 to TRBJ1-5, with 10 bases that match TRBD1. The CDR3 runs 17 residues. The ends lost 3 bases at V and 3 bases at J; junction bases unmatched: 8. CDR1 MGHRA and CDR2 YSYEKL come from the germline V gene.

CDR3: CASSLVAPDTQYF. In nucleotides, the CDR3 is TGTGCCAGCAGCTTAGTGGCCCCAGATACGCAGTATTTT. J is TRBJ2-3 and V is TRBV7-6; D unresolved. CDR1 and CDR2 (germline): SGHVS, FNYEAQ. This CDR3 has 13 amino acids. Trimming left V 1 base short and J 4 bases short, with 6 bases between.

This chain connects TRBV27 to TRBJ2-3; TRBD1 agrees at 9 bases. CDR3 size: 17 residues. Germline lookup yields CDR1 MNHEY and CDR2 SMNVEV (reference sequence). V lost 1 base, J lost 3 bases, and 8 bases stayed unmatched. CDR3 protein: CASSLWGNRGPTDTQYF. The CDR3 DNA reads as TGTGCCAGCAGTTTATGGGGGAACAGGGGGCCTACAGATACGCAGTATTTT.

The gene calls are TRBV19 and TRBJ1-6; weak D call: TRBD1 (5 bases). The ends were cut back, 3 bases at V and 8 bases at J, with 8 bases in the middle. The length of the CDR3 is 13 residues. Germline lookup yields CDR1 LNHDA and CDR2 SQIVND (reference sequence). CDR3 in DNA: TGTGCCAGTAGTATGATGGGGCATTCACCCCTCCACTTT. Translated, it gives CASSMMGHSPLHF.

This clone has just a few counts. V usage is TRBV19 and J usage is TRBJ2-3, with TRBD2 matching over 9 bases. Germline values: CDR1 LNHDA, CDR2 SQIVND (reference sequence). The ends lost 0 bases at V and 1 base at J; junction bases unmatched: 2. This CDR3 spans 16 amino acids. CDR3 region: CASSIERTSGTDTQYF. The CDR3 DNA is TGTGCCAGTAGTATAGAAAGGACTAGCGGCACAGATACGCAGTATTTT.

This clone occurred once. J is TRBJ2-3 and V is TRBV27; D may be TRBD2 (5 bases). This CDR3 has 13 residues. CDR1 is MNHEY and CDR2 is SMNVEV in the germline V gene (reference sequence). V was clipped by 0 bases and J by 10 bases, with 11 bases between them. The CDR3 is CASSLSMGASQYF. The CDR3 nucleotides are TGTGCCAGCAGTTTATCGATGGGAGCGTCGCAGTATTTT.

This clone occurred a few times. The junction does not match germline at one end; this may be a read error. The chain combines TRBV7-7 with TRBJ1-2, with 7 bases identical to TRBD1. The CDR3 covers 14 residues. The germline V gene has CDR1 SSHAT and CDR2 FNYEAQ (reference sequence). This chain's CDR3 is CASSSRDSYYGYTF. The CDR3 DNA reads TGTGCTAGCAGTTCGCGGGACAGCTACTATGGCTACACCTTC.

The chain carries TRBV5-1 and TRBJ1-2; D is perhaps TRBD1 (6 bases). The CDR3 sequence is 15 residues long. Trimming cost V 3 bases and J 1 base, with 13 bases left between them. CDR1 and CDR2 from the germline V gene are SGHRS and YFSETQ. CDR3 nucleotide sequence: TGCGCCAGCAGCTCGGACAGTGAGGTTAACTATGGCTACACCTTC. Protein product: CASSSDSEVNYGYTF.

The rearrangement links TRBV6-1 to TRBJ2-7, with 10 bases aligning to TRBD2. Germline lookup yields CDR1 MNHNS and CDR2 SASEGT. This CDR3 spans 15 amino acids. J was trimmed by 2 bases and V by 5 bases; bases with no gene match: 6. The CDR3 loop is CASSFSGGQTYEQYF. CDR3 coding DNA: TGTGCCAGCAGTTTTAGCGGGGGGCAAACCTACGAGCAGTACTTC.

The gene calls are TRBV27 and TRBJ2-7, with D uncertain. V was shortened by 5 bases and J by 3 bases, with 11 bases between the two germline ends. CDR1 MNHEY and CDR2 SMNVEV come from the germline V gene (reference sequence). This CDR3 is built from 13 residues. CDR3 DNA: TGTGCCAGCAGTGGGCCGCGAAACTACGAGCAGTACTTC. Residues: CASSGPRNYEQYF.